The rows below give T cell receptor beta chains drawn from one sample of a study of vaccination and CD4 T cells after COVID-19. Their antigens are not known. From the PCR reads, TCRdb called clonotypes with MiXCR, one entry per CDR3 protein. The data contain around 19,000 distinct CDR3 sequences, less than 40% of them singletons. The sequencing here drew on CD4+ T cells from blood, cultured in vitro, taken about 7 months after SARS-CoV-2 vaccination. All receptors derive from a human donor who had recovered from COVID-19. CDR3s include the opening cysteine and the closing phenylalanine or tryptophan. The D gene is left open where the match is weak. Where a row states a size, it is once, few, many or the class of an expanded clone; other rows omit it.

J: TRBJ2-5; V: TRBV20-1; size: .; D: .; CDR3: CSARVGLGEETQYF; DNA: TGCAGTGCTAGAGTAGGGCTGGGCGAAGAGACCCAGTACTTC
J: TRBJ2-7; V: TRBV7-2; size: few; D: .; CDR3: CASSLDSGLFYEQYF; DNA: TGTGCCAGCAGCTTAGACTCAGGATTATTCTACGAGCAGTACTTC
J: TRBJ2-5; V: TRBV6-5; size: .; D: .; CDR3: CASSYSRQNQETQYF; DNA: TGTGCCAGCAGTTACTCGAGACAGAACCAAGAGACCCAGTACTTC
J: TRBJ2-1; V: TRBV18; size: .; D: .; CDR3: CASSPRREVAYNEQFF; DNA: TGTGCCAGCTCACCACGAAGAGAGGTGGCCTACAATGAGCAGTTCTTC
J: TRBJ2-3; V: TRBV2; size: .; D: TRBD2; CDR3: CASSGGGSTDTQYF; DNA: TGTGCCAGCAGTGGGGGGGGGAGCACAGATACGCAGTATTTT
J: TRBJ2-5; V: TRBV20-1; size: .; D: TRBD2; CDR3: CSARLAGDIQETQYF; DNA: TGCAGTGCAAGACTAGCGGGAGATATCCAAGAGACCCAGTACTTC
J: TRBJ2-2; V: TRBV6-5; size: .; D: TRBD2; CDR3: CASSYTGGNTGELFF; DNA: TGTGCCAGCAGTTACACGGGAGGGAACACCGGGGAGCTGTTTTTT
J: TRBJ2-3; V: TRBV2; size: .; D: .; CDR3: CASSSTGPPDTQYF; DNA: TGTGCCAGCAGCTCTACAGGGCCCCCCGATACGCAGTATTTT
J: TRBJ2-7; V: TRBV7-2; size: .; D: TRBD2; CDR3: CASSLETSGPYEQYF; DNA: TGTGCCAGCAGCTTAGAGACTAGCGGGCCTTACGAGCAGTACTTC
J: TRBJ1-2; V: TRBV25-1; size: .; D: .; CDR3: CASSDPGPPNYGYTF; DNA: TGTGCCAGCAGTGATCCGGGACCGCCTAACTATGGCTACACCTTC
J: TRBJ2-1; V: TRBV7-3; size: .; D: TRBD2; CDR3: CASSLMGGRFTNEQFF; DNA: TGTGCCAGCAGCTTAATGGGCGGGAGATTTACCAATGAGCAGTTCTTC
J: TRBJ2-3; V: TRBV1; size: few; D: .; CDR3: CTSSQSGRASDRTADTQYF; DNA: TGCACCAGCAGCCAAAGCGGGAGGGCCTCCGATCGCACGGCAGATACGCAGTATTTT
J: TRBJ1-5; V: TRBV19; size: few; D: .; CDR3: CASSMAKSNQPQHF; DNA: TGTGCCAGTAGTATGGCAAAGAGCAATCAGCCCCAGCATTTT
J: TRBJ2-7; V: TRBV20-1; size: .; D: .; CDR3: CSARWGRQSSYEQYF; DNA: TGCAGTGCTAGATGGGGCCGACAGAGCTCCTACGAGCAGTACTTC
J: TRBJ2-5; V: TRBV19; size: few; D: .; CDR3: CASSIEETQYF; DNA: TGTGCCAGTAGTATAGAAGAGACCCAGTACTTC
J: TRBJ1-1; V: TRBV7-6; size: .; D: TRBD1; CDR3: CASSSQGERTEAFF; DNA: TGTGCCAGCAGCTCTCAGGGGGAGAGGACTGAAGCTTTCTTT
J: TRBJ2-7; V: TRBV6-1; size: few; D: .; CDR3: CASTRGGWYEQYF; DNA: TGTGCCAGCACCCGAGGGGGGTGGTACGAGCAGTACTTC
J: TRBJ2-1; V: TRBV7-3; size: .; D: .; CDR3: CASSLTSGTEQFF; DNA: TGTGCCAGCAGCTTAACGTCTGGGACCGAGCAGTTCTTC
J: TRBJ1-5; V: TRBV19; size: few; D: TRBD1; CDR3: CASRATGAGSQPQHF; DNA: TGTGCCAGTAGGGCGACAGGGGCGGGGAGTCAGCCCCAGCATTTT
J: TRBJ2-1; V: TRBV7-2; size: .; D: TRBD2; CDR3: CASSLGRTSGNEQFF; DNA: TGTGCCAGCAGCTTAGGTCGCACTAGCGGGAATGAGCAGTTCTTC
J: TRBJ2-1; V: TRBV7-6; size: few; D: TRBD1; CDR3: CASSWNGQGNEQFF; DNA: TGTGCCAGCAGCTGGAATGGACAGGGCAATGAGCAGTTCTTC
J: TRBJ2-1; V: TRBV7-9; size: .; D: .; CDR3: CASSSYVEQFF; DNA: TGTGCCAGCAGCTCATACGTGGAGCAGTTCTTC
J: TRBJ1-5; V: TRBV20-1; size: .; D: .; CDR3: CSARDFQNSNQPQHF; DNA: TGCAGTGCTAGAGATTTCCAGAATAGCAATCAGCCCCAGCATTTT
J: TRBJ2-7; V: TRBV29-1; size: few; D: TRBD1; CDR3: CSAQGSHEQYF; DNA: TGCAGCGCACAGGGGTCCCACGAGCAGTACTTC
J: TRBJ2-1; V: TRBV28; size: .; D: TRBD1; CDR3: CASREHRGDTYNEQFF; DNA: TGTGCCAGCAGAGAACACAGGGGGGACACCTACAATGAGCAGTTCTTC
J: TRBJ2-3; V: TRBV20-1; size: few; D: TRBD2; CDR3: CSARRLAGGADTQYF; DNA: TGCAGTGCTCGGCGACTAGCGGGAGGGGCAGATACGCAGTATTTT
J: TRBJ2-3; V: TRBV7-2; size: few; D: .; CDR3: CASREAVVTDTQYF; DNA: TGTGCCAGCAGGGAGGCCGTAGTCACAGATACGCAGTATTTT
J: TRBJ2-1; V: TRBV7-8; size: .; D: .; CDR3: CASSLAGPNNEQFF; DNA: TGTGCCAGCAGCTTAGCGGGGCCCAACAATGAGCAGTTCTTC
J: TRBJ2-3; V: TRBV7-3; size: few; D: .; CDR3: CASSYQSGDTQYF; DNA: TGTGCCAGCAGCTACCAATCCGGGGATACGCAGTATTTT
J: TRBJ2-7; V: TRBV6-1; size: .; D: .; CDR3: CASRSGKVQYF; DNA: TGTGCCAGCAGGTCGGGTAAAGTGCAGTACTTC
J: TRBJ1-5; V: TRBV28; size: few; D: .; CDR3: CASRRSRLSGNQPQHF; DNA: TGTGCCAGCCGCCGATCTCGGCTTAGCGGCAATCAGCCCCAGCATTTT
J: TRBJ1-5; V: TRBV20-1; size: .; D: TRBD1; CDR3: CSARDAIGTAILTGNQPQHF; DNA: TGCAGTGCTAGAGATGCAATCGGGACAGCAATTCTTACGGGCAATCAGCCCCAGCATTTT
J: TRBJ1-6; V: TRBV27; size: few; D: .; CDR3: CASSLSSPRGSSYNSPLHF; DNA: TGTGCCAGCAGTTTATCCTCCCCCCGTGGAAGCTCCTATAATTCACCCCTCCACTTT
J: TRBJ1-1; V: TRBV11-3; size: .; D: .; CDR3: CASSFQRATEAFF; DNA: TGTGCCAGCAGCTTCCAAAGGGCCACTGAAGCTTTCTTT
J: TRBJ2-6; V: TRBV15; size: .; D: .; CDR3: CATSRDLGSSSGANVLTF; DNA: TGTGCCACCAGCAGAGATCTGGGCAGCAGCTCTGGGGCCAACGTCCTGACTTTC
J: TRBJ2-5; V: TRBV6-1; size: once; D: TRBD1; CDR3: CASSEALGDRRYF; DNA: TGTGCCAGCAGTGAAGCGCTCGGGGACAGGAGGTACTTC
J: TRBJ1-5; V: TRBV7-8; size: few; D: TRBD1; CDR3: CASSLDRVLSQPQHF; DNA: TGTGCCAGCAGCTTGGACAGGGTACTTTCTCAGCCCCAGCATTTT
J: TRBJ2-5; V: TRBV7-9; size: .; D: .; CDR3: CASSLAGGPGHRQETQYF; DNA: TGTGCCAGCAGCTTAGCCGGCGGCCCCGGTCATAGGCAAGAGACCCAGTACTTC
J: TRBJ2-3; V: TRBV6-2/TRBV6-3; size: .; D: TRBD2; CDR3: CASRKGIGGSQDTQYF; DNA: TGTGCCAGCAGAAAAGGTATCGGGGGGAGCCAAGATACGCAGTATTTT
J: TRBJ2-5; V: TRBV20-1; size: .; D: .; CDR3: CSARDPTGAPEETQYF; DNA: TGCAGTGCTAGAGATCCTACAGGAGCCCCCGAAGAGACCCAGTACTTC
J: TRBJ1-5; V: TRBV2; size: few; D: .; CDR3: CASSPQGDQPQHF; DNA: TGTGCCAGCAGCCCACAGGGAGACCAGCCCCAGCATTTT
J: TRBJ1-5; V: TRBV20-1; size: medium-sized; D: TRBD1; CDR3: CSARATGGNWPQHF; DNA: TGCAGTGCTAGAGCAACAGGGGGGAATTGGCCCCAGCATTTT
J: TRBJ2-1; V: TRBV10-3; size: .; D: .; CDR3: CASTRDPSYNEQFF; DNA: TGTGCCAGCACCCGGGACCCCTCCTACAATGAGCAGTTCTTC
J: TRBJ2-1; V: TRBV20-1; size: .; D: .; CDR3: CSARGFTEGVHEQFF; DNA: TGCAGTGCTAGAGGATTTACGGAGGGGGTCCATGAGCAGTTCTTC
J: TRBJ2-1; V: TRBV7-9; size: .; D: .; CDR3: CASSHSLGRMDNEQFF; DNA: TGTGCCAGCAGTCACAGTCTAGGTAGGATGGACAATGAGCAGTTCTTC
J: TRBJ2-7; V: TRBV5-4; size: few; D: .; CDR3: CASSLAGFHEQYF; DNA: TGTGCCAGCAGCTTAGCAGGCTTCCACGAGCAGTACTTC
J: TRBJ2-1; V: TRBV20-1; size: few; D: TRBD2; CDR3: CSAISGTIYNEQFF; DNA: TGCAGTGCTATTAGCGGGACTATTTACAATGAGCAGTTCTTC
J: TRBJ1-1; V: TRBV4-2; size: .; D: TRBD1; CDR3: CASSQDPKIAGQGLMNTEAFF; DNA: TGTGCCAGCAGCCAAGACCCAAAGATCGCGGGACAGGGCCTCATGAACACTGAAGCTTTCTTT
J: TRBJ2-5; V: TRBV29-1; size: .; D: .; CDR3: CSVDESGGGTQYF; DNA: TGCAGCGTTGACGAGTCCGGGGGTGGGACCCAGTACTTC
J: TRBJ1-1; V: TRBV7-3; size: few; D: .; CDR3: CASSLMARDTEAFF; DNA: TGTGCCAGCAGCTTAATGGCGAGAGACACTGAAGCTTTCTTT
J: TRBJ2-5; V: TRBV20-1; size: .; D: TRBD2; CDR3: CSADPLGLAGVQTQYF; DNA: TGCAGTGCCGATCCCCTTGGACTAGCGGGAGTCCAGACCCAGTACTTC
J: TRBJ2-7; V: TRBV25-1; size: few; D: .; CDR3: CASIGKYEQYF; DNA: TGTGCCAGCATTGGAAAGTACGAGCAGTACTTC
J: TRBJ2-7; V: TRBV7-3; size: once; D: TRBD2; CDR3: CASSLNLAGGVQYF; DNA: TGTGCCAGCAGCTTAAACCTAGCGGGAGGAGTGCAGTACTTC
J: TRBJ1-6; V: TRBV19; size: .; D: .; CDR3: CASRPGISNSLHF; DNA: TGTGCCAGCAGACCCGGGATAAGCAACTCCCTCCACTTT
J: TRBJ2-2; V: TRBV21-1; size: .; D: .; CDR3: CASQEAPGELFF; DNA: TGTGCCAGTCAAGAGGCGCCCGGGGAGCTGTTTTTT
J: TRBJ1-6; V: TRBV20-1; size: medium-sized; D: .; CDR3: CSAEGRGYSPLHF; DNA: TGCAGTGCCGAGGGGAGGGGTTATTCACCCCTCCACTTT
J: TRBJ2-7; V: TRBV15; size: .; D: .; CDR3: CATRAALLSYEQYF; DNA: TGTGCCACCAGAGCAGCTCTCCTCTCCTACGAGCAGTACTTC